This record looks at one T cell receptor (beta chain) sequence and its context. Its antigen is unidentified. PCR primers comprised 60 Vbeta and 13 Jbeta primers. The assay was immunoSEQ multiplex PCR, and TCRdb's table has in-frame clones only and misses some. The table lists about 160,000 clones. This CDR3 is 17 amino acids long. J was trimmed by 0 bases and V by 2 bases; bases with no gene match: 3. Germline lookup yields CDR1 LGHNA and CDR2 YSLEER. The record originates from a study of cytomegalovirus exposure and HLA in healthy donors. General study results and limits: Among the sequence variants, a highly shared cluster was likely an artifact of sequencing.

The rearrangement joins TRBV4-3 to TRBJ2-3; TRBD2 matches at 12 bases. Sample: PBMCs. This TCR came from a woman aged 55-70 years in good health and CMV-seronegative. This chain's CDR3 is CASSQQGLAGSTDTQYF. The CDR3 nucleotides read TGCGCCAGCAGCCAACAAGGACTAGCGGGGAGCACAGATACGCAGTATTTT.